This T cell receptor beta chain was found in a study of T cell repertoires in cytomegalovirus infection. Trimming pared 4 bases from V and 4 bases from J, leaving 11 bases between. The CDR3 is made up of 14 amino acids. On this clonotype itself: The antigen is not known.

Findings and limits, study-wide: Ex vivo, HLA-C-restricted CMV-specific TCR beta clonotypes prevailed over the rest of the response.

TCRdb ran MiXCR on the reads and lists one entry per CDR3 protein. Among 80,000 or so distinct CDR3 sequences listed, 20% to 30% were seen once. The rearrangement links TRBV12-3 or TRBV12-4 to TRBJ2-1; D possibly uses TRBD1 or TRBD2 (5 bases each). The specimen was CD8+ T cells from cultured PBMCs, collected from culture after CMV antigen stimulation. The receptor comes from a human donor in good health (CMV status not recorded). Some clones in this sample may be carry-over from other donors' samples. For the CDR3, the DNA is TGTGCCAGCAGTTCCCGGGACGCTTACAATGAGCAGTTCTTC. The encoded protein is CASSSRDAYNEQFF.